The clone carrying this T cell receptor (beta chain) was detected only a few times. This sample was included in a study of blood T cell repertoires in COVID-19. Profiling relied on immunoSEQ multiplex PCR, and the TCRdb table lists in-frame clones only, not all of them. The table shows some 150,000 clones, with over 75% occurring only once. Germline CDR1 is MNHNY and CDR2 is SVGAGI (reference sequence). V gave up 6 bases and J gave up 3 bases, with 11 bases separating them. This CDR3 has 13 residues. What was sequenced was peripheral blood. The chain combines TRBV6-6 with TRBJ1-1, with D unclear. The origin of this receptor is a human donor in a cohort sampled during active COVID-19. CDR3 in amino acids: CASREQIYTEAFF. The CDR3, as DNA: TGTGCCAGCAGGGAACAGATATACACTGAAGCTTTCTTT.